This T cell receptor (beta chain) comes out of a study of quantifying T cell responses using KT2 cells. Background on the study: RNA was reverse transcribed with TCR alpha and beta constant-region primers. Estimated efficiency of the T4 ligation step was above 8.5% under optimum conditions. General study results and limits: KT2 sequence counts showed saturation when very many KT2 cells were spiked in.

Trimming removed 3 bases from V and 0 bases from J, with 9 bases in between. Per germline, CDR1 DFQATT and CDR2 SNEGSKA (reference sequence). The CDR3 is 14 residues long. A single-stranded UMI oligo with SP2 sequence was ligated to cDNA 3' ends. First-round PCR used approximately 4 cycles and beta primers RC1.1 and RC1.2 covering TRBC1 and TRBC2. From the UMI-ligation and nested PCR reads, TCRdb called clonotypes with MiXCR, one entry per CDR3 protein. This table holds roughly 50,000 distinct CDR3 sequences, roughly an eighth found once. This clonotype turned up a few times. As yet, its antigen is unknown.

The sequence derives from a human donor. Sequences were obtained from PBMCs spiked with cells of the T cell clone KT2. The chain joins TRBV20-1 to TRBJ1-5; D gene unclear. The CDR3 DNA reads TGCAGTGCTAGTTCCGGATTTAGCAATCAGCCCCAGCATTTT. Protein: CSASSGFSNQPQHF.